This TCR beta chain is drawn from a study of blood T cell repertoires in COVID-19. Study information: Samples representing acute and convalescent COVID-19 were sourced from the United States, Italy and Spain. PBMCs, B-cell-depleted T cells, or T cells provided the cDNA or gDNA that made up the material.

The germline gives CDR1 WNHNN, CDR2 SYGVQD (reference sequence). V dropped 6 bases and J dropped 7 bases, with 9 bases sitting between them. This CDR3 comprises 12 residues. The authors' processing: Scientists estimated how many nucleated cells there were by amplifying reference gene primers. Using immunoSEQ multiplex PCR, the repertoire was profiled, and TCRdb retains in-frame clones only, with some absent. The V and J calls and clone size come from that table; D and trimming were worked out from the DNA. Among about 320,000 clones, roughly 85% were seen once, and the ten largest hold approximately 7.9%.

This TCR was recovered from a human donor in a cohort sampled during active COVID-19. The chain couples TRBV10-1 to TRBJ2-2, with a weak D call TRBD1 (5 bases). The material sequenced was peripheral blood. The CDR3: CASRGQGGELFF. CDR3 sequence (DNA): TGCGCCAGCAGGGGGCAAGGCGGGGAGCTGTTTTTT.